This TCR beta chain originates from a study of identical twins. Findings and limits, study-wide: Some out-of-frame alpha sequences were shared by twins, and these showed excess low generation probability. Conclusions relied on cross-sectional statistical analysis, not following the same donors. Out-of-frame beta sequences exhibited a weaker degree of excess twin sharing.

As concerns this clonotype: The antigen is not known.

TCRdb recomputed calls from the 5' RACE reads with MiXCR, one row per CDR3 protein. The sample lists about 920,000 distinct CDR3 sequences; roughly an eighth were seen once. This CDR3 is built from 19 residues. Trimming at V came to 5 bases and at J to 3 bases, leaving 16 bases not matched to a gene. The germline V gene encodes CDR1 PRHDT and CDR2 FYEKMQ (reference sequence). These data were likewise used in another study, on yellow fever vaccine responses in identical twins. That source notes: Reported findings indicate that twins' vaccine T cell responses seemed partially convergent, partially personalized.

Input material: PBMCs. The TCR comes from a woman aged 18-35 years in good health. The chain has TRBV13 and TRBJ2-2, with 9 bases lining up with TRBD1. The CDR3 loop reads CASSPTGTGGSWYTGELFF. Here the CDR3 DNA reads TGTGCCAGCAGCCCAACCGGTACAGGGGGCTCTTGGTACACCGGGGAGCTGTTTTTT. Based on the CDR3 plus reference TRBV13 and TRBJ2-2, the full variable domain is AAGVIQSPRHLIKEKRETATLKCYPIPRHDTVYWYQQGPGQDPQFLISFYEKMQSDKGSIPDRFSAQQFSDYHSELNMSSLELGDSALYFCASSPTGTGGSWYTGELFFGEGSRLTVL.